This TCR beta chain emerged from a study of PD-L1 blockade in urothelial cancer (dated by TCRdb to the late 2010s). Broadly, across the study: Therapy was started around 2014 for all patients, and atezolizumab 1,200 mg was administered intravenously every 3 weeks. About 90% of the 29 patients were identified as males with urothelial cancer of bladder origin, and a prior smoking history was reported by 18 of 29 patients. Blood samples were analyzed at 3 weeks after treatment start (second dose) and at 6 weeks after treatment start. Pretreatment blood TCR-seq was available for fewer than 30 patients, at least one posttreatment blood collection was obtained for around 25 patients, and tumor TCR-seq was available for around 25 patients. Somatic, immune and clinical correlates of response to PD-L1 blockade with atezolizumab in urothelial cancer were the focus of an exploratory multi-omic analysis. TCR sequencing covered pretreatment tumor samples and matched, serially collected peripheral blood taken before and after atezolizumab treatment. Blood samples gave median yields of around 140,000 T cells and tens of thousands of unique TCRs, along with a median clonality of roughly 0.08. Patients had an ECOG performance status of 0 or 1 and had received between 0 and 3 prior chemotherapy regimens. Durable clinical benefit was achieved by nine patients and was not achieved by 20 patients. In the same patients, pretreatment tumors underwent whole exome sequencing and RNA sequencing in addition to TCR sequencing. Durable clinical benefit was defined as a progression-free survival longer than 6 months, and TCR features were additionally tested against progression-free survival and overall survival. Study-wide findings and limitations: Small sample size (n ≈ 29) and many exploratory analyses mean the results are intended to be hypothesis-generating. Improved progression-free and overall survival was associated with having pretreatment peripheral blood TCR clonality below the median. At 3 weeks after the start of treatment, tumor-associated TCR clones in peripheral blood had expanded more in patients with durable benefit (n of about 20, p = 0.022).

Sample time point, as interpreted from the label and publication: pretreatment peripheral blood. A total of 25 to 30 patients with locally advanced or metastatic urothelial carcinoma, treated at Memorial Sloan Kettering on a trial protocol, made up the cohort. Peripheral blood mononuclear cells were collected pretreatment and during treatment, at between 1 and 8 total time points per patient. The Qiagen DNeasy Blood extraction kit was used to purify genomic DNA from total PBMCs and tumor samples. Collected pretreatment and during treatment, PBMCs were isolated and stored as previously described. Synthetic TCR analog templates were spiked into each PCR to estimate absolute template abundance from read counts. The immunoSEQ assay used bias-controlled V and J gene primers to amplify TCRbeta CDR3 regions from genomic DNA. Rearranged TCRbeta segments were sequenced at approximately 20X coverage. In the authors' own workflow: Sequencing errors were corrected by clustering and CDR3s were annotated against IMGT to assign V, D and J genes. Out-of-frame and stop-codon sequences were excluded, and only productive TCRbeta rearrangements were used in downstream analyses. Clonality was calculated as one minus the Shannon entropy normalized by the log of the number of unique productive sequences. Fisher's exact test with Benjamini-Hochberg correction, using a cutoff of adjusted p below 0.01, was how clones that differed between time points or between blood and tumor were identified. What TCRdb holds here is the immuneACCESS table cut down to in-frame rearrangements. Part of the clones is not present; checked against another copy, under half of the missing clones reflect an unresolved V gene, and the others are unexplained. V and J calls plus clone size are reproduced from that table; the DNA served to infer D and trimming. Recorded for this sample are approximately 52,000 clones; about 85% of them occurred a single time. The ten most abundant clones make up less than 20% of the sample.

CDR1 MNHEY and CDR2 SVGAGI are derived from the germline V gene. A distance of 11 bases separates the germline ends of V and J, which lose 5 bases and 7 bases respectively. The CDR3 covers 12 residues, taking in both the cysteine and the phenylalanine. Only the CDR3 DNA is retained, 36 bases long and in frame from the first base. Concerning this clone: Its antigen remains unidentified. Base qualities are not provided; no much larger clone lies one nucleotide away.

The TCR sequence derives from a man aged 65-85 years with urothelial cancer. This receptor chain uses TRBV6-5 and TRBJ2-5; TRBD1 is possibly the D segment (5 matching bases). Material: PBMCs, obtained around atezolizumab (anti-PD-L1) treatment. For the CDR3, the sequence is CASSQIRGTQYF. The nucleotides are TGTGCCAGCAGTCAGATTAGGGGGACCCAGTACTTC.